This is a list of T cell receptor beta chains from one sample in a study of shared clonotypes between healthy human individuals. Using immunoSEQ multiplex PCR, the repertoire was profiled, and TCRdb retains in-frame clones only, with some absent. Of some 1.5 million clones listed, around 97% are singletons. Sample: naive CD4+ T cells sorted from blood. The receptors originated from a man aged 25-45 years in good health. Each CDR3 is given with its conserved first and last residue. D genes are given only for firm matches. The size entry is marked missing in some rows and otherwise reads once, few, many or a size class.

j_gene,d_gene,abundance,v_gene,CDR3nt,CDR3aa
TRBJ2-3,TRBD2,.,TRBV28,TGTGCCAGCAGGCGGACTAGCGGAAGGACAGATACGCAGTATTTT,CASRRTSGRTDTQYF
TRBJ1-5,.,.,TRBV2,TGTGCCAGCAGTGAATTTAGAGGGGACAATCAGCCCCAGCATTTT,CASSEFRGDNQPQHF
TRBJ1-4,.,.,TRBV5-6,TGTGCCAGCAGCTTGCGGGCGAGGTTGGAAAAACTGTTTTTT,CASSLRARLEKLFF
TRBJ1-2,.,once,TRBV7-2,TGTGCCAGCAGCTTAGGGGTGACCTCCCTTGGCTACACCTTC,CASSLGVTSLGYTF
TRBJ2-1,TRBD2,.,TRBV9,TGTGCCAGCAGTAAGACTAGCGGGAGTAATGAGCAGTTCTTC,CASSKTSGSNEQFF
TRBJ2-7,.,.,TRBV6-1,TGTGCCAGCAGTGAGGTGTTGACAGGTCGGGGTATCTTCTCCTACGAGCAGTACTTC,CASSEVLTGRGIFSYEQYF
TRBJ2-1,.,.,TRBV4-1,TGCGCCAGCAGCCAAGCTACGGTTCGTCCCGGCGAGCAGTTCTTC,CASSQATVRPGEQFF
TRBJ2-2,.,.,TRBV10-3,TGTGCCATCAGGCGACAGATTATGGAGGAGCTGTTTTTT,CAIRRQIMEELFF
TRBJ1-5,TRBD1,.,TRBV7-2,TGTGCCAGCAGCTCGCGACAGGGTATCAATCAGCCCCAGCATTTT,CASSSRQGINQPQHF
TRBJ2-3,.,.,TRBV25-1,TGTGCCAGCAGTGCACAAGGGGGAGATACGCAGTATTTT,CASSAQGGDTQYF
TRBJ2-7,.,.,TRBV15,TGTGCCACCAGCAGAGAGATACCGGGACGAAAGAACTACGAGCAGTACTTC,CATSREIPGRKNYEQYF
TRBJ1-1,.,.,TRBV9,TGTGCCAGCAGCGTACAAACAGGGAATGAAGCTTTCTTT,CASSVQTGNEAFF
TRBJ2-2,.,.,TRBV19,TGTGCCAGTAGTCTACGGGGTAGCGGTGCGAACACCGGGGAGCTGTTTTTT,CASSLRGSGANTGELFF
TRBJ1-1,TRBD1,.,TRBV27,TGTGCCAGCAGCCGACAGGGATCCACTGAAGCTTTCTTT,CASSRQGSTEAFF
TRBJ2-3,TRBD2,.,TRBV12-5,TGTGCTAGTGGTCCGGAACTAGCGGGAGCGGGAGATACGCAGTATTTT,CASGPELAGAGDTQYF
TRBJ2-7,TRBD1,.,TRBV9,TGTGCCAGCAGCGCCGGGACAGGGCCCTACGAGCAGTACTTC,CASSAGTGPYEQYF
TRBJ1-2,TRBD1,.,TRBV30,TGTGCCTGGAGTACCCATTGGGGGGGACAGGGCTACACCTTC,CAWSTHWGGQGYTF
TRBJ2-1,.,.,TRBV7-9,TGTGCCAGCAGGGACACCAACAATGAGCAGTTCTTC,CASRDTNNEQFF
TRBJ1-3,.,.,TRBV6-5,TGTGCCAGCAGTACTGGACAGGGAAACACCATATATTTT,CASSTGQGNTIYF
TRBJ2-5,.,.,TRBV5-1,TGCGCCAGCAGCCCCCGGGGCCCCCAAGAGACCCAGTACTTC,CASSPRGPQETQYF
TRBJ2-7,.,.,TRBV5-1,TGCGCCAGCAGCCTTACCTACGAGCAGTACTTC,CASSLTYEQYF
TRBJ2-2,TRBD1,.,TRBV6-6,TGTGCCAGCAGTAACCGGGACAGACCGTTATCAGGGGAGCTGTTTTTT,CASSNRDRPLSGELFF
TRBJ2-7,TRBD1,.,TRBV11-2,TGTGCCAGCAGCTTAGGGCAGGGGGCGCCGGAAGAGCAGTACTTC,CASSLGQGAPEEQYF
TRBJ1-2,.,.,TRBV6-5,TGTGCCAGCCAGCTATTGGGGGGCTACACCTTC,CASQLLGGYTF